This TCR beta chain was sequenced for a study of blood T cell repertoires in COVID-19. Background on the study: The analysed material was cDNA or gDNA that came from T cells, B-cell-depleted T cells, or PBMCs.

This clone was detected once. The V and J ends lost 2 bases and 0 bases respectively, with 10 bases between them. Germline lookup yields CDR1 MNHNS and CDR2 SASEGT. The CDR3 loop spans 15 amino acids. Enrolment of Seattle patients took place during active infection, and they were followed longitudinally. As handled by the study authors: The authors estimated nucleated cell counts from reference gene primer amplification. Profiling relied on immunoSEQ multiplex PCR, and the TCRdb table lists in-frame clones only, not all of them. The V and J calls and clone size are taken from that table; D and trimming were inferred from the DNA. There are about 92,000 clones in the sample; around 88% occur only once, and 18% lies in the top ten.

The receptor's source is a woman aged 60-70 years with COVID-19, enrolled during active disease. The chain uses TRBV6-1 and TRBJ1-2, with D unclear. The sequenced material came from peripheral blood. CDR3 region: CASSESQATNYGYTF. CDR3 coding DNA: TGTGCCAGCAGTGAAAGTCAGGCAACTAACTATGGCTACACCTTC.